The entry below gives a single TCR beta chain sequence along with its context. These data originate in a study of cytomegalovirus exposure and HLA in healthy donors. Researchers ran the PCR with 60 Vbeta and 13 Jbeta primers. Measured with immunoSEQ multiplex PCR; TCRdb has only the in-frame clones, and not every one. The sample lists approximately 300,000 clones, approximately 84% occurring once. Germline V gives CDR1 GTSNPN, CDR2 SVGIG (reference sequence). Trimming shortened V by 3 bases and J by 7 bases, and 6 bases separated the two germline ends. The CDR3 is made up of 10 amino acids. The chain couples TRBV30 to TRBJ1-2; no clear D. This clonotype originated in a woman between 35 and 50 years old in good health and CMV-seropositive. The material sequenced was PBMCs. This CDR3 is CAWRLLGYTF. DNA for the CDR3: TGTGCCTGGAGGTTACTTGGCTACACCTTC.